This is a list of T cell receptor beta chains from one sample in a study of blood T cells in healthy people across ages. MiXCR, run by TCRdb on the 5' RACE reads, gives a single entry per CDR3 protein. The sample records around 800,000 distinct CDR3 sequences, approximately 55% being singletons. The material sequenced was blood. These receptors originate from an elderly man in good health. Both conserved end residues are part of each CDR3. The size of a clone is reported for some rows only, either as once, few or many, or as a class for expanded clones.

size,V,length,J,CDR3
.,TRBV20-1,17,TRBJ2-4,CSARGRHGETSKNIQYF
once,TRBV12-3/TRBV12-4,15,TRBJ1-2,CASSFRGGGINGYTF
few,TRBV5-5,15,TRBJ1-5,CASSHGGQGGKPQHF
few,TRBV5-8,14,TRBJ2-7,CASSSRDLTYEQYF
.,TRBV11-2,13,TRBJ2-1,CASSLDWYNGQFF
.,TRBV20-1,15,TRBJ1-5,CSARDLGQGLQPQHF
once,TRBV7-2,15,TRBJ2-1,CASSLESSGQMEQFF
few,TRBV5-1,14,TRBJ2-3,CASAAAPGSDTQYF
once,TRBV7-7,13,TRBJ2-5,CASSLLRAETQYF
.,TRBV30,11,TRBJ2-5,CAWGMGETQYF
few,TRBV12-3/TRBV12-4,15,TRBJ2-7,CASSFYGLGSYEQYF
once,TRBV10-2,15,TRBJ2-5,CASSERGVSGETQYF
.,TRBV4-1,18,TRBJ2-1,CASSPRGQQAGVGNEQFF
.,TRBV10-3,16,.,CAISEGLAGGTYEQYF
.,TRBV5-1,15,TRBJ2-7,CASSSRDRGPTEQYF
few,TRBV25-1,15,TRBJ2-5,CASSRTGGLQETQYF
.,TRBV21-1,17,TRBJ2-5,CARDQNTGTGEKETQYF
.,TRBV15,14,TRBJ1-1,CATSNRTWGTEAFF
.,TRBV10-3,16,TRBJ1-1,CAISRTGGAGNTEAFF
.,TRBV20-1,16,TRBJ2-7,CSPGRRDNRGSYEQYF
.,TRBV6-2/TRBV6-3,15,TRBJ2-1,CASSRLAGGGNEQFF
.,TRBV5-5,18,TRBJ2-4,CASSLVYQGQGPKNIQYF
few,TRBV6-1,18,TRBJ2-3,CASNNPGLAGGYTDTQYF
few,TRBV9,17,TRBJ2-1,CASSVEFGLAAYNEQFF
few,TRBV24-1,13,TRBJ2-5,CATSARDRGTQYF